This record concerns one T cell receptor (beta chain) sequence. The record originates from a study of shared clonotypes between healthy human individuals. Germline V gene lookup returns CDR1 DFQATT and CDR2 SNEGSKA (reference sequence). V was shortened by 7 bases and J by 4 bases, with 9 bases between the two germline ends. The CDR3 covers 11 residues. DNA at about 200 ng, 30,000 or so T cell genomes, went into sorted-subset replicate PCRs. Only in-frame clones appear in the TCRdb table, and some are missing; sequencing was by immunoSEQ multiplex PCR. The data hold approximately 740,000 clones, with about 74% observed a single time.

This chain joins TRBV20-1 and TRBJ2-3; D is undetermined. Material for sequencing was memory CD4+ T cells sorted from blood. Subset indicated: CD45RA-negative fraction. The sequence came from a woman aged 25 to 39 in good health. The CDR3 DNA reads as TGCAGTGTTAATAGGCCAGATACGCAGTATTTT. This codes for CSVNRPDTQYF.